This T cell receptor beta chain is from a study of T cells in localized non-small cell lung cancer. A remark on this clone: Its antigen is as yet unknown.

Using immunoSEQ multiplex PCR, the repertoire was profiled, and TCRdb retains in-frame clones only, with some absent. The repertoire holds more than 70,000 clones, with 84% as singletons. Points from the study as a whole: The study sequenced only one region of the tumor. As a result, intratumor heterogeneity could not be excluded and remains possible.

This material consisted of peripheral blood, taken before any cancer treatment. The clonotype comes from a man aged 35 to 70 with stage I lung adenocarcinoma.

Here the CDR3 DNA reads TGTGCCATCAGGGACTCCGACAGCCACTCTGGAAACACCATATATTTT. Its translation is CAIRDSDSHSGNTIYF. J is TRBJ1-3 and V is TRBV10-3; D may be TRBD1 (5 bases). V lost 6 bases to trimming and J lost 0 bases, with 15 bases between them. Germline lookup yields CDR1 ENHRY and CDR2 SYGVKD. The CDR3 extends over 16 amino acids.